This T cell receptor (beta chain) was documented in a study of response to subunit inactivated influenza vaccine. The sample holds a few counts of this clonotype. No antigen is known for it. Trimming took 2 bases from V and 1 from J; bases not matched to a gene: 7. Looked up from germline, CDR1 is LGHNA and CDR2 is YNFKEQ. This CDR3 is 17 amino acids long. TCRdb reprocessed the RT-PCR reads with MiXCR, giving one entry per CDR3 protein. The data contain 150,000 to 200,000 distinct CDR3 sequences, about 9% of them seen just once; the ten biggest clones take up about 11%. Overall study findings and caveats: Researchers suggested that each seasonal influenza vaccination recruits few new T cells.

This chain connects TRBV4-2 to TRBJ2-2, with 7 bases fitting TRBD1. Sequenced material: non-naive T cells sorted from PBMCs, taken on the day of vaccination. The source is a man in his fifties or sixties who received an inactivated influenza vaccine. CDR3 in DNA: TGTGCCAGCAGCCAACATCCGGGACAGCAGAACACCGGGGAGCTGTTTTTT. As protein: CASSQHPGQQNTGELFF.